This T cell receptor (beta chain) was captured in a study of blood T cell repertoires in COVID-19. The V and J ends lost 0 bases and 8 bases respectively, with 7 bases between them. The CDR3 runs to 12 residues. Germline lookup yields CDR1 SEHNR and CDR2 FQNEAQ (reference sequence). TCRdb's copy holds only in-frame clones and misses some; the assay was immunoSEQ multiplex PCR. The table has 250,000 to 300,000 clones, 85% to 90% seen once. The sample was peripheral blood. The chain employs TRBV7-9 and TRBJ1-1; no clear D. This clonotype was obtained from a woman aged 40-49 years with acute or convalescent COVID-19. CDR3 nucleotide sequence: TGTGCCAGCAGCTTAGCGGCAGAAGAAGCTTTCTTT. Protein sequence: CASSLAAEEAFF.